This T cell receptor beta chain originates from a study of blood T cell repertoires in COVID-19. Study at large: Whether acute or convalescent, the COVID-19 samples came from the United States, Italy and Spain. Sources were T cells, B-cell-depleted T cells, or PBMCs; the material itself was cDNA or gDNA.

The V end lost 6 bases, the J end lost 3 bases, and 15 bases lay between the germline ends. Looked up from germline, CDR1 is MNHEY and CDR2 is SVGAGI. The CDR3 is 15 residues long. The repertoire was sequenced with immunoSEQ multiplex PCR; TCRdb's copy has only in-frame clones and lacks some. The table shows roughly 52,000 clones, with about 83% occurring only once. This chain connects TRBV6-5 to TRBJ2-1; possible D gene TRBD2, 6 bases. This TCR was sampled from a man aged 50-59 years with acute or convalescent COVID-19. Sequencing was performed on peripheral blood. The CDR3 nucleotides are TGTGCCAGCAGACTGCTCGAGGGAGGCTACAATGAGCAGTTCTTC. This translates into CASRLLEGGYNEQFF.